The sequence of this T cell receptor beta chain was determined in a study of monozygotic twins with inflammatory bowel disease (dated 2019 in TCRdb). Background on the whole study: The complete study included 28 monozygotic twin pairs: 19 IBD-discordant Danish pairs and nine German pairs, of which four were IBD-concordant and five were IBD-discordant. Disease-associated traits were sought mainly through comparisons between IBD patients and their genetically identical healthy co-twins within discordant pairs. Each individual had, on average, about 151 000 unique TCRalpha sequences and 181 000 unique TCRbeta sequences available for analysis. Beyond this particular receptor, the publication reports: The analysis was unable to tell different T cell subtypes apart. Concordant and discordant twins showed no difference in repertoire similarity, possibly because of limited statistical power. IBD patients had lower TCRbeta repertoire diversity, measured by the inverse Simpson index, than their healthy co-twins. The results gave no support for a single strong signal or clonotype linked to IBD. Fewer clonotypes were shared with other individuals by IBD patients than by healthy twins, most markedly in patients showing signs of disease activity. Because patients received different immunosuppressive treatments, the repertoires may have picked up extra background noise and variability between individuals.

Library generation was performed with 5' RACE. For each TCR library, about 4,000 ng of total RNA was used. For each sample, cDNA synthesis with SMARTScribe reverse transcriptase was split into eight separate reactions. Unique molecular identifiers containing a 6-nucleotide sample barcode were introduced through template switching during cDNA synthesis. TCRalpha and TCRbeta cDNA was amplified by two nested PCRs of roughly 16 and 10 cycles, with bead purification after each PCR. Before amplification, the cDNA was both treated with uracil DNA-glycosylase and purified with the QIAquick PCR purification kit. In the second PCR, Illumina TruSeq-compatible adapters and sample-specific barcodes were added. Library quality and concentration were checked on TapeStation and Qubit, and libraries were pooled at around 5 ng each. Sequencing of the pooled libraries was done on an Illumina HiSeq2500 single-index Rapid Run using custom sequencing primers and 2 x 100 bp reads. The authors' analysis ran thus. PCR and sequencing errors were corrected by UMI-based consensus assembly using MiGEC version 1.2.6. MiXCR version 2.1.1 was used to carry out V(D)J alignment, clonotype assembly and CDR3 extraction. To normalise gene usage, clonotype sharing and MAIT/NKT TCR abundance, the top 1000, 10 000 and 20 000 clonotypes in each sample were analysed. Diversity was computed as the inverse Simpson index with the vegan R package after downsampling to 27 000 UMIs. Statistical testing used paired Mann-Whitney U tests on the discordant twin pairs and applied Benjamini-Hochberg correction for multiple testing. TCRdb reprocessed the reads, and each CDR3 protein sequence is entered once, without DNA. None of the V and J calls come from the authors' own analysis; TCRdb made them. The sample table includes roughly 100,000 distinct CDR3 sequences. The top ten hold around 1.9% of the sample.

From each donor, a 2.5 ml peripheral blood sample was collected into PAXgene tubes and kept at -80 degrees C. Without any T cell sorting, total RNA was extracted from whole blood using the PAXgene blood miRNA kit on an automated QIAcube. Deep TCRalpha and TCRbeta repertoire profiling with unique molecular barcoding was performed on peripheral blood of monozygotic twin pairs concordant or discordant for inflammatory bowel disease. For every twin pair, smoking habits were documented, and each individual was categorised as a current, former or never smoker. Of note for this clonotype: This receptor's antigen is unknown.

Spanning cysteine to phenylalanine, the CDR3 consists of 12 amino acids. DNA is not recorded here. CDR1 and CDR2 were assigned from the germline V gene as SGHRS and YFSETQ. The rearranged chain carries TRBV5-1 and TRBJ1-1; TCRdb indicates TRBD1, and absent DNA this call remains unverified. The sample comprised blood. This clonotype was sampled from a human donor with ulcerative colitis or Crohn's disease, or a healthy co-twin of an affected twin (not recorded which). The CDR3 region reads CASTQGNTEAFF.